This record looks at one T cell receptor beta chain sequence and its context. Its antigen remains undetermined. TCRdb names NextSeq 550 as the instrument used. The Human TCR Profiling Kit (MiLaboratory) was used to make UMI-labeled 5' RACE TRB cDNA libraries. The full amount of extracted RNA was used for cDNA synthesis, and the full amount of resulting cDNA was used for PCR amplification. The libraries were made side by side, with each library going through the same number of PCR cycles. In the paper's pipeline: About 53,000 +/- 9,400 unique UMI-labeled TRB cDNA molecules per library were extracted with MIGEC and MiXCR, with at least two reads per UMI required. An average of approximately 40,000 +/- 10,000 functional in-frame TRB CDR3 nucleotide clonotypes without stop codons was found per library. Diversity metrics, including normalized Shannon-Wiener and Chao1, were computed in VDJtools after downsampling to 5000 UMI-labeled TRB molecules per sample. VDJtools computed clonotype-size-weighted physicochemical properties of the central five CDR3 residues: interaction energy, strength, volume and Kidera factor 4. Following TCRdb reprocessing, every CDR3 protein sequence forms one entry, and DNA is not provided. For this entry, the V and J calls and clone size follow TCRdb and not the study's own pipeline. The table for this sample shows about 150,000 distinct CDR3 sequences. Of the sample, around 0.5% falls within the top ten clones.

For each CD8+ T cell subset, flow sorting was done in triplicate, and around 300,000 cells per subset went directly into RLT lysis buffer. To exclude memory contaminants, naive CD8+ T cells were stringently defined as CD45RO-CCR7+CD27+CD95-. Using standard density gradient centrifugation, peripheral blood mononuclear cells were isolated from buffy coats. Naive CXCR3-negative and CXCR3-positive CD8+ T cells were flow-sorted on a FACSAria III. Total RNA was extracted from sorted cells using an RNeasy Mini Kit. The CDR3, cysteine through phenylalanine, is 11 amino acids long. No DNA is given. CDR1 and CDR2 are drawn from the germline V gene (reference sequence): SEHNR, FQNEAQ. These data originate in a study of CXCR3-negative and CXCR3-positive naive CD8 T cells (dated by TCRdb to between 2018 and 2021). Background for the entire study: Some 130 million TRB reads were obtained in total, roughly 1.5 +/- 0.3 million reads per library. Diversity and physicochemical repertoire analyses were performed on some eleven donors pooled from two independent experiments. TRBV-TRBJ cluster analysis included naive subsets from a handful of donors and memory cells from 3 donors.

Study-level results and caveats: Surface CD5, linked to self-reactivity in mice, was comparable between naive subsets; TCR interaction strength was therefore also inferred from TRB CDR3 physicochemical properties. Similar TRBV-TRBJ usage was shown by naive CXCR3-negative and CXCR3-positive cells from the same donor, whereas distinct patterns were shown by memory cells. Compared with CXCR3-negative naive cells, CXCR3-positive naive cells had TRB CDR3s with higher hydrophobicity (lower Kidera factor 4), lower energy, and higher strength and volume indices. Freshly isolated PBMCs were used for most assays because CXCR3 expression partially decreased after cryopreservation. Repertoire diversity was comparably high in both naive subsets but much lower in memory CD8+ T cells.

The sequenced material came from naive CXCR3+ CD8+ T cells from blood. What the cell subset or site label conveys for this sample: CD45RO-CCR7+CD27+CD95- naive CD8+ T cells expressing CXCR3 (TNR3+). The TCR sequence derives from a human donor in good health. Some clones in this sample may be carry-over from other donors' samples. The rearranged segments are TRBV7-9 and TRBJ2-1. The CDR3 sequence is CASSPRSEQFF.